These 30 T cell receptor beta chains were sequenced from one sample in a study of T cells expressing NK-cell markers. TCRdb reprocessed the 5' RACE reads and keeps a single row for each CDR3 protein, giving no DNA. The table counts 500,000 to 600,000 distinct CDR3 sequences; roughly 3.5% lies in the top ten. Sequencing input: blood T cells: a sorted CD56 or NKG2C T cell subset, CD4+ or CD8+ T cells, or bulk PBMC T cells (not recorded which). The receptors here all came from a man between 18 and 29 years old in good health.

The CDR3 loop is CASSLVRGRAGSTYEQYF. V gene TRBV11-2 combines with J gene TRBJ2-7; TCRdb outputs TRBD2, but without DNA this stays unchecked. The CDR3 is 18 amino acids. CDR1 and CDR2 from the germline V gene are SGHAT and FQNNGV.

This chain joins TRBV5-1 and TRBJ2-5; TCRdb indicates TRBD1, and absent DNA this call remains unverified. The CDR3 has 15 residues. Germline CDR1 and CDR2: SGHRS and YFSETQ. The CDR3 reads CASSPAPGERETQYF.

The chain has TRBV7-6 and TRBJ2-5; the D call from TCRdb, TRBD1, cannot be confirmed without DNA. This CDR3 has 15 amino acids. Germline CDR1 is SGHVS and CDR2 is FNYEAQ. CDR3 sequence reads: CASSSRQGLKETQYF.

V usage is TRBV12-3 or TRBV12-4 and J usage is TRBJ2-5. This CDR3 spans 14 amino acids. The CDR3: CASSTRMLVETQYF.

This sequence joins TRBV28 and TRBJ1-2; checking the TCRdb D call of TRBD1 is not possible without DNA. Germline CDR1 is MDHEN and CDR2 is SYDVKM. The CDR3 loop spans 14 amino acids. CDR3 protein: CASSQQTGFDGYTF.

The genes are TRBV11-2 and TRBJ2-1; lacking DNA, the TRBD2 call made by TCRdb goes unchecked. This CDR3 region has 21 residues. Per germline, CDR1 SGHAT and CDR2 FQNNGV. The CDR3 is CASSFPFGASGRDSSYNEQFF.

This chain links TRBV6-1 with TRBJ2-3. The CDR3 is 15 residues long. The V gene's germline CDR1 is MNHNS and CDR2 SASEGT. CDR3 residues: CASSPTARSTDTQYF.

The V and J genes are TRBV20-1 and TRBJ2-7; absent DNA, TCRdb's TRBD1 call cannot be checked. The germline gives CDR1 DFQATT, CDR2 SNEGSKA (reference sequence). CDR3 size: 13 residues. The CDR3 spells CSAGRGGLGEQYF.

V is TRBV20-1 and J is TRBJ1-5; TCRdb's D call, TRBD1, is unchecked because there is no DNA. CDR1 is DFQATT and CDR2 is SNEGSKA in the germline V gene (reference sequence). This CDR3 spans 15 amino acids. The CDR3 spells CSARATGAPNQPQHF.

This chain uses TRBV5-1 with TRBJ1-2; the TCRdb call, TRBD1, lacks DNA for checking. The germline V gene encodes CDR1 SGHRS and CDR2 YFSETQ. The CDR3 contains 14 residues. This chain's CDR3 is CASSFENRGYGYTF.

This rearrangement joins TRBV4-2 to TRBJ2-3; TCRdb gives TRBD2 as the D gene, but with no DNA this cannot be confirmed. This CDR3 has 18 amino acids. Germline CDR1 is LGHNA and CDR2 is YNFKEQ. The CDR3 here is CASSQDLGLAPATDTQYF.

The chain is built from TRBV6-1 and TRBJ1-1; the D gene TCRdb calls, TRBD1, cannot be checked with no DNA. Germline assignment: CDR1 MNHNS and CDR2 SASEGT. This CDR3 is 13 amino acids long. The CDR3 reads CASSGSLGVRAFF.

The chain links TRBV24-1 to TRBJ2-1; the TRBD1 assignment by TCRdb is unverifiable without DNA. Per the germline V gene, CDR1 is KGHDR and CDR2 is SFDVKD. This CDR3 contains 16 residues. CDR3 residues: CATSDPGAGVYNEQFF.

The J gene is TRBJ2-1, the V gene TRBV4-1; TCRdb picks TRBD2, but there is no DNA to check that call. The germline CDR1 and CDR2 sequences are MGHRA and YSYEKL. The CDR3 sequence is 17 residues long. CDR3 loop: CASSQGTSGSRYNEQFF.

The CDR3 loop is CSTKTGLDYNEQFF. The chain employs TRBV20-1 and TRBJ2-1; TCRdb selects TRBD2, and the lack of DNA leaves this call unchecked. The CDR3 has 14 residues. CDR1 is DFQATT and CDR2 is SNEGSKA in the germline V gene (reference sequence).

The V gene is TRBV29-1, the J gene TRBJ2-3; TCRdb lists TRBD2, though no DNA is available to test this call. The CDR3 has 16 residues. CDR1 is SQVTM and CDR2 is ANQGSEA in the germline V gene. This chain's CDR3 is CSVEETSGSPADTQYF.

V usage is TRBV6-1 and J usage is TRBJ2-6; the TCRdb call, TRBD1, lacks DNA for checking. Germline-derived CDR1 and CDR2 are MNHNS and SASEGT. The CDR3 sequence is 18 residues long. CDR3 residues: CASRSTGGATTGANVLTF.

CDR3 residues: CASSYYWVGTGPETQYF. The chain couples TRBV6-5 to TRBJ2-5; the D gene TCRdb calls, TRBD1, cannot be checked with no DNA. Germline CDR1 is MNHEY and CDR2 is SVGAGI. CDR3 size: 17 residues.

This chain joins TRBV27 and TRBJ2-1; the TRBD1 assignment by TCRdb is unverifiable without DNA. The CDR3 length is 13 residues. In germline, CDR1 is MNHEY, CDR2 SMNVEV (reference sequence). This CDR3 reads CASRRDSNNEQFF.

The chain couples TRBV7-9 to TRBJ2-5; TCRdb picks TRBD1, but there is no DNA to check that call. Per germline, CDR1 SEHNR and CDR2 FQNEAQ (reference sequence). The CDR3 sequence is 15 residues long. CDR3: CASSLGRQGPETQYF.

This chain connects TRBV7-7 to TRBJ2-5; as DNA is missing, the TRBD2 call by TCRdb cannot be tested. Per germline, CDR1 SSHAT and CDR2 FNYEAQ (reference sequence). The CDR3 contains 16 residues. This chain's CDR3 is CASSSAGLAGRETQYF. The variable domain in full, completed from reference TRBV7-7 and TRBJ2-5, reads GAGVSQSPRYKVTKRGQDVTLRCDPISSHATLYWYQQALGQGPEFLTYFNYEAQPDKSGLPSDRFSAERPEGSISTLTIQRTEQRDSAMYRCASSSAGLAGRETQYFGPGTRLLVL.

The chain carries TRBV29-1 and TRBJ2-1; TCRdb's D gene call, TRBD1, goes unchecked for lack of DNA. The CDR3 runs to 16 residues. CDR1 is SQVTM, CDR2 ANQGSEA, per germline. This chain's CDR3 is CSAEQGASHRYNEQFF.

The chain has TRBV10-3 and TRBJ2-7; TCRdb's D call, TRBD1, is unchecked because there is no DNA. The CDR3 is 15 residues long. Germline loops: CDR1 ENHRY, CDR2 SYGVKD. This chain's CDR3 is CAIRVDGTGSGEQYF.

The chain uses TRBV12-3 or TRBV12-4 and TRBJ2-7; TCRdb selects TRBD2, and the lack of DNA leaves this call unchecked. CDR3 length: 16 residues. The CDR3 sequence is CASSPAEWAGGHEQYF.

The gene calls are TRBV6-1 and TRBJ2-1; TCRdb's D call, TRBD2, is unchecked because there is no DNA. Germline-derived CDR1 and CDR2 are MNHNS and SASEGT. The length of the CDR3 is 14 residues. This CDR3 reads CARGKLAGGELRFF.

The rearrangement uses TRBV15 and TRBJ2-1. The germline CDR1 and CDR2 sequences are LNHNV and YYDKDF (reference sequence). This CDR3 has 13 amino acids. CDR3 region: CATSRVIGDEQFF.

The V and J genes are TRBV14 and TRBJ2-6. CDR1 and CDR2 from the germline V gene are SGHDN and FVKESK. The CDR3 loop spans 14 amino acids. CDR3 sequence reads: CASSPQAGANVLTF.

This chain links TRBV10-1 with TRBJ2-1; lacking DNA, the TRBD1 call made by TCRdb goes unchecked. Germline CDR1 is WNHNN and CDR2 is SYGVQD (reference sequence). This CDR3 spans 15 amino acids. CDR3 amino acids: CASSESNSPRDEQFF.

This chain joins TRBV6-1 and TRBJ1-2; the TCRdb D gene call, TRBD1, has no DNA to confirm it. This CDR3 has 15 residues. CDR1 is MNHNS, CDR2 SASEGT, per germline. CDR3 loop: CASSLRMGGHYGYTF.

This rearrangement joins TRBV6-2 or TRBV6-3 to TRBJ2-7; TCRdb reports TRBD1, a call that lacks DNA to check it against. The CDR3 is 15 amino acids. CDR1 is MNHEY and CDR2 is SVGEGT in the germline V gene. Here the CDR3 reads CASNKGTVSSYEQYF.